The source of this TCR beta chain is a study of Graves' ophthalmopathy and Graves' hyperthyroidism. Among the exclusions were patients with other autoimmune diseases, uncontrolled infections, pregnancy or lactation. Clinicians diagnosed using symptoms, serum thyroxine, TRAb, thyroid ultrasound and orbital computed tomography. This clonotype has ten or more counts. The sequenced template was RNA, covering the TCR beta CDR3 region. HTBI primers primed a first-round RT-PCR, and a second-round multiplex PCR followed. One entry per CDR3 protein results from TCRdb running MiXCR on the multiplex PCR reads. The sample yields approximately 640,000 distinct CDR3 sequences, roughly 39% seen once. V lost 0 bases and J 3 bases, leaving 6 bases between the germline ends. Germline values: CDR1 SGHTA, CDR2 FQGTGA. This CDR3 contains 13 residues.

The specimen was peripheral blood. The V gene is TRBV7-3, the J gene TRBJ2-7; maybe TRBD2 (5 bases). This sequence originates from an adult man with Graves' ophthalmopathy. CDR3 bases: TGTGCCAGCAGCTTAACGGCGGGCTACGAGCAGTACTTC. Protein product: CASSLTAGYEQYF. Full variable domain (remainder filled in from reference TRBV7-3 and TRBJ2-7): GAGVSQTPSNKVTEKGKYVELRCDPISGHTALYWYRQSLGQGPEFLIYFQGTGAADDSGLPNDRFFAVRPEGSVSTLKIQRTERGDSAVYLCASSLTAGYEQYFGPGTRLTVT.